Described below is a single T cell receptor (beta chain) sequence and its context. As yet, its antigen is unknown. This table comes from immunoSEQ multiplex PCR, and its TCRdb copy is limited to in-frame clones, with some not included. The repertoire holds some 93,000 clones, with roughly 90% as singletons. The V gene's germline CDR1 is ENHRY and CDR2 SYGVKD. The CDR3 spans 11 residues. The V gene lost 10 bases and the J gene lost 7 bases, with 11 bases spanning the gap. This entry is derived from a study of identifying expanded T cells in peripheral blood. Study outcomes and limitations: Clone count variance between roughly two-week samples rose with total template count.

The gene calls are TRBV10-3 and TRBJ2-1; no definite D call. Sequencing was carried out using blood. This clonotype was sampled from a person aged 18 to 70 in good health. This chain's CDR3 is CANGQGNEQFF. In DNA, the CDR3 is TGTGCCAATGGCCAAGGGAATGAGCAGTTCTTC.